What follows are 17 T cell receptor beta chains derived from one specimen sequenced in a study of regulatory T cells in long-lasting Graves disease. The authors built TCR beta libraries using iRepertoire HTBI primers and Arm-PCR of CDR3 regions. TCRdb passed the multiplex PCR reads through MiXCR, listing each CDR3 protein once. The table includes roughly 530,000 distinct CDR3 sequences, about 15% detected once. As to time point: newly diagnosed GD, antithyroid drugs for less than 3 months. PBMC RNA was the source of the TCR library. The data were also submitted as part of a second study, on T cells in Graves' hyperthyroidism and ophthalmopathy.

The material sequenced was peripheral blood mononuclear cells (PBMCs), taken at new diagnosis, from a patient treated with antithyroid drugs. The origin of the receptors is a woman in her forties or fifties with Graves disease.

The chain uses TRBV25-1 and TRBJ1-1; 7 nucleotides line up with TRBD1. Germline trimming cut 2 bases from V and 1 base from J; bases unmatched to any gene: 1. Germline-derived CDR1 and CDR2 are MGHDK and SYGVNS. CDR3 length equals 14 residues. The CDR3 protein is CASSENRGNTEAFF. DNA of the CDR3: TGTGCCAGCAGTGAAAACAGGGGGAACACTGAAGCTTTCTTT.

This rearrangement joins TRBV9 to TRBJ2-7; 7 bases are shared with TRBD2. The V gene's germline CDR1 is SGDLS and CDR2 YYNGEE. V lost 5 bases to trimming and J lost 6 bases; unmatched junction nucleotides: 8. The CDR3 runs to 13 residues. This chain's CDR3 is CASSIPPGGEQYF. For the CDR3, the DNA is TGTGCCAGCAGTATCCCCCCGGGGGGCGAGCAGTACTTC.

J is TRBJ2-2 and V is TRBV19; 15 nucleotides agree with TRBD2. The CDR3 is 17 amino acids. From germline, CDR1 is LNHDA and CDR2 SQIVND (reference sequence). With V trimmed by 6 bases and J by 3 bases, 5 bases remained unmatched. The CDR3: CASRRTSGGADTGELFF. The CDR3 nucleotides are TGTGCCAGTAGGAGGACTAGCGGGGGGGCGGACACCGGGGAGCTGTTTTTT.

V is TRBV29-1 and J is TRBJ2-2; unclear D gene. The CDR3 runs 13 residues. V gave up 4 bases and J gave up 3 bases, with 9 bases separating them. Germline values: CDR1 SQVTM, CDR2 ANQGSEA. CDR3 DNA: TGCAGCGTTGGGGATCGGGACACCGGGGAGCTGTTTTTT. Encoded protein: CSVGDRDTGELFF.

This clonotype occurred many times. The chain has TRBV20-1 and TRBJ1-1; no reliable D call. Germline CDR1 is DFQATT and CDR2 is SNEGSKA (reference sequence). Deletions cut 5 bases from V and 3 bases from J, with 16 bases between. The CDR3 length is 14 residues. In nucleotides, the CDR3 is TGCAGTGCTGGGAGACTCAATTGGGACACTGAAGCTTTCTTT. The encoded protein is CSAGRLNWDTEAFF.

This clonotype has at least ten counts. V gene TRBV19 combines with J gene TRBJ2-5; D is ambiguous. Germline V gene sequence: CDR1 LNHDA, CDR2 SQIVND (reference sequence). V lost 5 bases and J 3 bases, leaving 4 bases between the germline ends. This CDR3 is 11 amino acids long. CDR3 protein: CASSVKETQYF. The CDR3, as DNA: TGTGCCAGTAGTGTAAAAGAGACCCAGTACTTC.

This clonotype was detected only a few times. The chain employs TRBV7-2 and TRBJ2-1; tentative D call: TRBD2 (5 bases). The germline V gene has CDR1 SGHTA and CDR2 FQGNSA. Trimming took 2 bases from V and 4 from J, leaving 12 bases between them. This CDR3 is 15 amino acids long. The CDR3 nucleotides are TGTGCCAGCAGCTTACGAGCGGCTCCGTACAATGAGCAGTTCTTC. It specifies CASSLRAAPYNEQFF.

This clonotype showed up just a few times. The chain joins TRBV6-4 to TRBJ1-1, with TRBD1 matching 7 bases. The germline V gene has CDR1 MRHNA and CDR2 SNTAGT. The trim removed 6 bases at V and 12 bases at J, leaving 16 bases unmatched. The CDR3 loop spans 14 amino acids. This CDR3 is CASSHGAPGQETFF. DNA of the CDR3: TGTGCCAGCAGCCACGGGGCTCCTGGACAGGAAACTTTCTTT.

V usage is TRBV12-3 or TRBV12-4 and J usage is TRBJ2-5; unclear D gene. This CDR3 contains 12 residues. V lost 6 bases and J lost 9, with 14 bases in between. CDR3 loop: CASSRSDRAQYF. For the CDR3, the DNA is TGTGCCAGCAGCCGATCGGATAGGGCCCAGTACTTC.

This clonotype was detected ten times or more. As DNA, the CDR3 is TGTGCCAGCAGGCGGCAGATGAACACTGAAGCTTTCTTT. Translated: CASRRQMNTEAFF. This chain joins TRBV7-3 and TRBJ1-1; D unclear. Germline CDR1 is SGHTA and CDR2 is FQGTGA. This CDR3 has 13 amino acids. Trimming removed 6 bases from V and 0 bases from J, with 8 bases in between.

This clonotype has just a few counts. The CDR3, as DNA: TGTGCCAGCAGCGAAACCCGGGACGGTTATGGCTACACCTTC. The encoded protein is CASSETRDGYGYTF. V usage is TRBV7-3 and J usage is TRBJ1-2; D may be TRBD1 (5 bases). Between the trimmed V and J ends, which lost 5 bases and 5 bases, there was a span of 15 bases. There are 14 residues in the CDR3. Germline lookup yields CDR1 SGHTA and CDR2 FQGTGA.

This clonotype showed up just a few times. The rearrangement uses TRBV29-1 and TRBJ1-2; 9 nucleotides line up with TRBD1. V shed 6 bases and J 6 bases; nucleotides not matched to a gene: 5. This CDR3 has 12 amino acids. Germline V gene sequence: CDR1 SQVTM, CDR2 ANQGSEA. DNA of the CDR3: TGCAGCGTGAAGGGGACAGGGAATGGCTACACCTTC. Translated, it gives CSVKGTGNGYTF.

The V gene is TRBV11-2, the J gene TRBJ2-3; 8 nucleotides agree with TRBD2. After removal of 4 bases from V and 6 bases from J, the junction contained 9 bases not matched to a gene. The CDR3 length is 15 residues. The V gene's germline CDR1 is SGHAT and CDR2 FQNNGV. The CDR3 loop reads CASSSRGGGHDTQYF. In nucleotides, the CDR3 is TGTGCCAGCAGCTCCCGGGGCGGGGGGCATGATACGCAGTATTTT.

This clonotype was seen many times. This chain links TRBV5-1 with TRBJ2-1; D possibly corresponds to TRBD2 (6 bases). V was trimmed by 0 bases and J by 12 bases, leaving 13 bases between them. CDR3 length: 13 amino acids. Germline V lookup: CDR1 SGHRS, CDR2 YFSETQ. Written as DNA, the CDR3 is TGCGCCAGCAGCTTGGAGGGACTGCGGGGGCAGTTCTTC. Protein product: CASSLEGLRGQFF. Based on the CDR3 plus reference TRBV5-1 and TRBJ2-1, the full variable domain is KAGVTQTPRYLIKTRGQQVTLSCSPISGHRSVSWYQQTPGQGLQFLFEYFSETQRNKGNFPGRFSGRQFSNSRSEMNVSTLELGDSALYLCASSLEGLRGQFFGPGTRLTVL.

This clonotype came up many times. The chain uses TRBV27 and TRBJ1-2; maybe TRBD1 (5 bases). The germline V gene has CDR1 MNHEY and CDR2 SMNVEV (reference sequence). The CDR3 has 13 residues. Trimming removed 5 bases at V and 4 bases at J, with 11 bases between. CDR3 sequence reads: CASSTRDSYGYTF. In DNA, the CDR3 is TGTGCCAGCAGTACCCGGGACTCCTATGGCTACACCTTC.

The chain links TRBV6-2 or TRBV6-3 to TRBJ1-1, with unresolved D. This CDR3 spans 13 amino acids. Germline V CDR1 and CDR2: MNHEY, SVGEGT. V was clipped by 6 bases and J by 8 bases, with 16 bases between them. CDR3 sequence reads: CASSPGINGEAFF. Here the CDR3 DNA reads TGTGCCAGCAGCCCGGGGATCAATGGGGAAGCTTTCTTT.

Notes on this clonotype: This could be a read error, since a much larger clone is one nucleotide away. The CDR3 end shows no conserved phenylalanine or tryptophan, and so a read error is likely. The CDR3 sequence is CASSPDSRGEQFL. DNA for the CDR3: TGTGCCAGCAGCCCTGACTCTCGGGGTGAGCAGTTCCTC. The chain joins TRBV3-1 to TRBJ2-1, with D possibly matching TRBD2 (5 bases). Germline loops: CDR1 LGHDT, CDR2 YNNKEL (reference sequence). The CDR3 is made up of 13 amino acids. The V gene lost 4 bases and the J gene lost 9 bases, with 13 bases spanning the gap.